These T cell receptor beta chains were read from a single sample in a study of blood T cell repertoires in COVID-19. Produced via immunoSEQ multiplex PCR; TCRdb's table is partial and in-frame only. The data show tens of thousands of clones, around 87% seen once. Material for sequencing was peripheral blood. The source of these receptors is a human donor with acute or convalescent COVID-19. The donor label of this sample is uncertain. Each CDR3 is given with its conserved first and last residue. A D gene is named only where the DNA matches it firmly. Expanded clones are given a class, and other clones once, few, many or no size at all.

>TRBD1|TRBJ1-1|TRBV24-1|NA
CATSDSDREAFF
TGTGCCACCAGTGATTCGGACAGGGAAGCTTTCTTT
>NA|TRBJ1-2|TRBV28|NA
CASSLPSYGGGRYGYTF
TGTGCCAGCAGTTTGCCCTCTTATGGTGGGGGGAGGTATGGCTACACCTTC
>NA|TRBJ2-7|TRBV2|NA
CASKNSRRTPNEQYF
TGTGCCAGCAAAAACTCCCGGAGGACCCCCAACGAGCAGTACTTC
>NA|TRBJ2-2|TRBV3-1/TRBV3-2|NA
CASSLWGRGGTGELFF
TGTGCCAGCAGCCTTTGGGGGCGAGGAGGCACCGGGGAGCTGTTTTTT
>NA|TRBJ1-4|TRBV3-1/TRBV3-2|NA
CASSAGKGNEKLFF
TGTGCCAGCAGCGCAGGGAAAGGTAATGAAAAACTGTTTTTT
>TRBD2|TRBJ2-2|TRBV5-1|NA
CASSPTGGTGELFF
TGCGCCAGCAGCCCCACGGGGGGGACCGGGGAGCTGTTTTTT
>NA|TRBJ1-5|TRBV6-2/TRBV6-3|few
CASSWYDHGQPQHF
TGTGCCAGCAGTTGGTACGACCACGGGCAGCCCCAGCATTTT
>TRBD1|TRBJ1-4|TRBV15|NA
CATSRDTSLGTVSEKLFF
TGTGCCACCAGCAGAGATACCTCCCTAGGGACAGTGAGTGAAAAACTGTTTTTT
>NA|TRBJ1-1|TRBV18|NA
CASSRDMNTEAFF
TGTGCCAGCTCACGAGATATGAACACTGAAGCTTTCTTT
>NA|TRBJ2-1|TRBV4-2|NA
CASSQPGSNEQFF
TGTGCCAGCAGCCAACCAGGGTCCAATGAGCAGTTCTTC
>TRBD1|TRBJ1-5|TRBV24-1|NA
CATSDRQGGSNQPQHF
TGTGCCACCAGTGATCGACAGGGGGGAAGCAATCAGCCCCAGCATTTT
>TRBD2|TRBJ2-3|TRBV7-2|NA
CASSQAGTSGGDTQYF
TGTGCCAGCAGCCAGGCCGGGACTAGCGGGGGAGATACGCAGTATTTT
>TRBD1|TRBJ1-1|TRBV5-1|NA
CASSLPRRDRGRDTEAFF
TGCGCCAGCAGCTTGCCCCGCCGGGACAGGGGTAGGGACACTGAAGCTTTCTTT
>NA|TRBJ2-5|TRBV18|NA
CASSPIRQETQYF
TGTGCCAGCTCGCCCATCAGGCAAGAGACCCAGTACTTC
>TRBD2|TRBJ2-3|TRBV4-2|NA
CASSQDWRGSTDTQYF
TGTGCCAGCAGCCAAGATTGGCGGGGGAGCACAGATACGCAGTATTTT
>TRBD1|TRBJ1-5|TRBV5-1|NA
CASSPGQGEQPQHF
TGCGCCAGCAGCCCGGGACAGGGTGAGCAGCCCCAGCATTTT
>NA|TRBJ2-3|TRBV19|NA
CASSIDRASTDTQYF
TGTGCCAGTAGTATAGACAGGGCTTCCACAGATACGCAGTATTTT